This TCR beta chain was found in a study of cytomegalovirus exposure and HLA in healthy donors. Findings and limits, study-wide: Later on, a genetic analysis was performed. It linked a missense variant in DCLRE1C with V- and J-gene trimming of TCR beta. It was confirmed in vitro that a few of the CMV-associated chains were specific for CMV antigens. In a later analysis, compared with equally common non-associated chains, HLA-associated beta chains were more expanded.

Germline V gives CDR1 SGHNT, CDR2 YYREEE (reference sequence). After removal of 1 base from V and 6 bases from J, the junction contained 1 base not matched to a gene. The CDR3 totals 13 residues. With 60 Vbeta and 13 Jbeta primers, the PCR was carried out. Repertoires were generated with immunoSEQ multiplex PCR, while TCRdb's copy carries only in-frame clones and drops some. This sample has 99,000 or so clones, with nearly 80% found just once. As regards this clone: Its matching antigen is unknown.

The sequencing sample was made of PBMCs. This receptor was identified in a man between 60 and 75 years old in good health and CMV-seropositive. This chain joins TRBV5-4 and TRBJ2-1; 7 bases are a match to TRBD1. CDR3 bases: TGTGCCAGCAGCTTGAGGGGGCCCAATGAGCAGTTCTTC. Its protein is CASSLRGPNEQFF. Based on the CDR3 plus reference TRBV5-4 and TRBJ2-1, the full variable domain is ETGVTQSPTHLIKTRGQQVTLRCSSQSGHNTVSWYQQALGQGPQFIFQYYREEENGRGNFPPRFSGLQFPNYSSELNVNALELDDSALYLCASSLRGPNEQFFGPGTRLTVL.